The 4 T cell receptor beta chains reported below all come from one sample, sequenced in a study of T cells in Graves' hyperthyroidism and ophthalmopathy. RNA transcripts provided the source from which TCR beta CDR3 regions were amplified. The HTBI set primed first-round TCR CDR3 RT-PCR. MiXCR, run by TCRdb on the multiplex PCR reads, gives a single entry per CDR3 protein. The table includes roughly 740,000 distinct CDR3 sequences, 16% detected once. Sequenced: blood. These receptors all come from a young man with Graves' hyperthyroidism.

This clonotype was detected many times. The chain uses TRBV28 and TRBJ2-1; D not resolved. The CDR3 runs to 14 residues. CDR1 is MDHEN, CDR2 SYDVKM, per germline. The V and J ends lost 3 bases and 0 bases respectively, with 6 bases between them. CDR3 sequence reads: CASSFQSSYNEQFF. DNA of the CDR3: TGTGCCAGCAGTTTCCAGAGCTCCTACAATGAGCAGTTCTTC.

Ten or more counts support this clonotype. V gene TRBV6-1 combines with J gene TRBJ1-5, with D tentatively TRBD1 (6 bases). Germline CDR1 is MNHNS and CDR2 is SASEGT. The CDR3 is made up of 15 amino acids. The V gene lost 6 bases and the J gene lost 6 bases, with 18 bases spanning the gap. The CDR3 spells CASRMRGFLSQPQHF. The CDR3 nucleotides are TGTGCCAGCAGGATGAGGGGGTTTCTTAGTCAGCCCCAGCATTTT.

Details on this clonotype: A read error may explain this, as a much larger clone is one base away. V usage is TRBV20-1 and J usage is TRBJ2-7; TRBD1 matches at 8 bases. The germline CDR1 and CDR2 sequences are DFQATT and SNEGSKA (reference sequence). The CDR3 has 14 residues. The V segment lost 6 bases and the J segment 1 base; nucleotides outside the gene matches: 8. The CDR3 here is CSAAPRTGSYEQYF. CDR3 nucleotides: TGCAGTGCGGCGCCTAGGACAGGGTCCTACGAGCAGTACTTC.

This clonotype occurred many times. The gene calls are TRBV28 and TRBJ2-2, with D perhaps TRBD1 or TRBD2 (5 bases each). V was clipped by 2 bases and J by 6 bases, with 16 bases between them. In germline, CDR1 is MDHEN, CDR2 SYDVKM. This CDR3 is built from 16 residues. This CDR3 is CASSLGGGSHAGELFF. The CDR3 DNA sequence: TGTGCCAGCAGTTTAGGTGGGGGATCGCACGCCGGGGAGCTGTTTTTT.